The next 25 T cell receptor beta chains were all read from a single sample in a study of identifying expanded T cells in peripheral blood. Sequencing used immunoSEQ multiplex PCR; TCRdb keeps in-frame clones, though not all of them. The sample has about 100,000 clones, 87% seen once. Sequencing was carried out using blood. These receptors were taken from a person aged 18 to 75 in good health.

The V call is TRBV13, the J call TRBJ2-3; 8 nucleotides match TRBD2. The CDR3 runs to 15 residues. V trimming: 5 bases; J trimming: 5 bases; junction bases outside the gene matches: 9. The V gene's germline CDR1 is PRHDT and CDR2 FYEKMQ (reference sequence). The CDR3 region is CASSPLGLGEDTQYF. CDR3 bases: TGTGCCAGCAGCCCCCTGGGACTAGGGGAAGATACGCAGTATTTT.

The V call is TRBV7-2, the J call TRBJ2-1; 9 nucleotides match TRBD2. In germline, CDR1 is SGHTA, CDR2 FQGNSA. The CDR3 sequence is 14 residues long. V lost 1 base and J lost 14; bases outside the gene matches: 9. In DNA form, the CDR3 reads TGTGCCAGCAGCTTAGACAGCAGCGGGGGGAGCAAGTTCTTC. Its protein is CASSLDSSGGSKFF.

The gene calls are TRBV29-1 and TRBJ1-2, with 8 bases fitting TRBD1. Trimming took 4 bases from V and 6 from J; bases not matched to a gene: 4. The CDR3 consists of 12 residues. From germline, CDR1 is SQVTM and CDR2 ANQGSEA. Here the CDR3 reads CSVAQGGDGYTF. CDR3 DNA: TGCAGCGTTGCACAGGGGGGAGATGGCTACACCTTC.

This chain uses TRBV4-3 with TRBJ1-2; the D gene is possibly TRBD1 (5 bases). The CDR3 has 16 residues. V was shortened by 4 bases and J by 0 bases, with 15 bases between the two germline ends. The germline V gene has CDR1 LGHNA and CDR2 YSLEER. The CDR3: CASSRTTEVSNYGYTF. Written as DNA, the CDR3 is TGCGCCAGCAGCCGGACGACAGAAGTTTCTAACTATGGCTACACCTTC.

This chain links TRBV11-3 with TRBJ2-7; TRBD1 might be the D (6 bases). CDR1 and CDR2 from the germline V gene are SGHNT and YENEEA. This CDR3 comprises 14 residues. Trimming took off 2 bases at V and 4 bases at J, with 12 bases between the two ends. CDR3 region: CASSLLTGSYEQYF. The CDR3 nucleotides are TGTGCCAGCAGCTTACTGACAGGATCTTACGAGCAGTACTTC.

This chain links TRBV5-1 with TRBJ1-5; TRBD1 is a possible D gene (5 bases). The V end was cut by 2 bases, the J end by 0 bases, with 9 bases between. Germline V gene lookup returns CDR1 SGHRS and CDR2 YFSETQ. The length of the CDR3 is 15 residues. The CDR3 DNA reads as TGCGCCAGCAGCTTTACCGGGACTAGCAATCAGCCCCAGCATTTT. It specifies CASSFTGTSNQPQHF.

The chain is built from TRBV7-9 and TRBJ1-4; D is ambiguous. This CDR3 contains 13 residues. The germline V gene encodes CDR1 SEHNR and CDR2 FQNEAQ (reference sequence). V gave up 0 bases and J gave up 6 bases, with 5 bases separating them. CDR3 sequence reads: CASSLALYEKLFF. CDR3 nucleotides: TGTGCCAGCAGCTTAGCACTGTATGAAAAACTGTTTTTT.

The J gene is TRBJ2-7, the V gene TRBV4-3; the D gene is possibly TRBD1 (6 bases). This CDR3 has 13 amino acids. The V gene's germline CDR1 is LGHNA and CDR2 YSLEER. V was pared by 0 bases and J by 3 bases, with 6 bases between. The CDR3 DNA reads TGCGCCAGCAGCCAAGAAGGGGGCTACGAGCAGTACTTC. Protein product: CASSQEGGYEQYF.

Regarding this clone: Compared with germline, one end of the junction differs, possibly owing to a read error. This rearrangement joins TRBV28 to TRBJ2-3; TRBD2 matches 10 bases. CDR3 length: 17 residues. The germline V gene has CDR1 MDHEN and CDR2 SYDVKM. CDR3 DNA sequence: TGTGCCAGCAGTTCCATCATAGCGGGGGGACGCACAGATGCGCAGTATTTT. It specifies CASSSIIAGGRTDAQYF.

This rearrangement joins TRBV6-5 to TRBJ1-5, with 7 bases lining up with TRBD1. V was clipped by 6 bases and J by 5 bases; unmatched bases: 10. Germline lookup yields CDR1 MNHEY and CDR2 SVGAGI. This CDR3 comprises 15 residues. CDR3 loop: CASSSDRERYQPQHF. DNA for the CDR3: TGTGCCAGCAGCTCAGACAGGGAGAGGTATCAGCCCCAGCATTTT.

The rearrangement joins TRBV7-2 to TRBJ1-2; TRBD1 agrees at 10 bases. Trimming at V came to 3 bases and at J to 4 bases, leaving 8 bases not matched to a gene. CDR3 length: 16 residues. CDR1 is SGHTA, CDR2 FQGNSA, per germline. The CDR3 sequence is CASSFTGTGAFYGYTF. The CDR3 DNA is TGTGCCAGCAGCTTTACCGGGACAGGGGCTTTCTATGGCTACACCTTC.

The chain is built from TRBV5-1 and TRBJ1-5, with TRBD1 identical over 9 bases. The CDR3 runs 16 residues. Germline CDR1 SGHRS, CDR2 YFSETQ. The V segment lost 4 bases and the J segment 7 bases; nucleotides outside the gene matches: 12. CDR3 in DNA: TGCGCCAGCAGCCCGGGCGGACAGGGGCTGGAACAGCCCCAGCATTTT. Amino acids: CASSPGGQGLEQPQHF.

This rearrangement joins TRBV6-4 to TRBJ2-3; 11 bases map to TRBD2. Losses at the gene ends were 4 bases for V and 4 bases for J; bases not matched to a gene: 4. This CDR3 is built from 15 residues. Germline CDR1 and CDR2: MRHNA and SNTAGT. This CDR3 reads CASSVSGGAADTQYF. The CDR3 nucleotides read TGTGCCAGCAGTGTTAGCGGGGGGGCTGCAGATACGCAGTATTTT.

The CDR3, as DNA: TGTGCCAGCAGCTTTATCAGGGGGCAAAACACTGAAGCTTTCTTT. It encodes CASSFIRGQNTEAFF. The chain couples TRBV7-2 to TRBJ1-1, with 8 bases identical to TRBD1. The CDR3 is made up of 15 amino acids. Germline loops: CDR1 SGHTA, CDR2 FQGNSA. With 3 bases clipped from V and 2 bases from J, the junction kept 5 bases outside the gene matches.

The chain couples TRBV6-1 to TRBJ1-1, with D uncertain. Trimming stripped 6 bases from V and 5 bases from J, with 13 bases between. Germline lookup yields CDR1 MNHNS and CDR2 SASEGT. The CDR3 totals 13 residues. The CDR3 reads CASSGEGSTEAFF. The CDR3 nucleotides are TGTGCCAGCAGCGGGGAGGGATCGACTGAAGCTTTCTTT.

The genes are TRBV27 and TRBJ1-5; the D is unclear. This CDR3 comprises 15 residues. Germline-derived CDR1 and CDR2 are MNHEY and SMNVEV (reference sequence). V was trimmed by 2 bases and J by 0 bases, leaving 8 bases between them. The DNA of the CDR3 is TGTGCCAGCAGTTTAGGCCAAAATAGCAATCAGCCCCAGCATTTT. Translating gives CASSLGQNSNQPQHF.

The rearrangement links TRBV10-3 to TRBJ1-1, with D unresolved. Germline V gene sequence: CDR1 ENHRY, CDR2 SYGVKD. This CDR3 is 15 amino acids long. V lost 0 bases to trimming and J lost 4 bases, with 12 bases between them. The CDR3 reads CAISESWDMGTEAFF. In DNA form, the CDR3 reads TGTGCCATCAGTGAGTCGTGGGATATGGGCACTGAAGCTTTCTTT.

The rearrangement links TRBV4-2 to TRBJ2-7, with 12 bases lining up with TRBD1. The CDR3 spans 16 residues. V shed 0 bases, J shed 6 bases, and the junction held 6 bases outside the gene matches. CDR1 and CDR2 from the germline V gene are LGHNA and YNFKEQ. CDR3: CASSQESRDRGREQYF. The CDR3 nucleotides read TGTGCCAGCAGCCAAGAGAGCCGGGACAGGGGGCGCGAGCAGTACTTC.

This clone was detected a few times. This CDR3 reads CAIAVTGGDSPLHF. For the CDR3, the DNA is TGTGCCATCGCAGTGACAGGGGGCGACTCACCCCTCCACTTT. The chain uses TRBV10-3 and TRBJ1-6, with 10 bases aligning to TRBD1. This CDR3 comprises 14 residues. From germline, CDR1 is ENHRY and CDR2 SYGVKD. V lost 8 bases to trimming and J lost 10 bases; unmatched junction nucleotides: 8.

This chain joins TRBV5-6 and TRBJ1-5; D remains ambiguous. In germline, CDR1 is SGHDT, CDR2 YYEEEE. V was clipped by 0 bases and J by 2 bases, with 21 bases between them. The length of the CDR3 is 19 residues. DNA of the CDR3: TGTGCCAGCAGCTTGGGTTCAGGAGGATCTATGGAGGGCAATCAGCCCCAGCATTTT. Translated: CASSLGSGGSMEGNQPQHF.

The CDR3 loop reads CASSPLPLSSYEQYF. CDR3 nucleotide sequence: TGTGCCAGCAGCCCGCTTCCCCTAAGCTCCTACGAGCAGTACTTC. This chain uses TRBV7-9 with TRBJ2-7; D ambiguous. V lost 5 bases and J 0 bases, leaving 14 bases between the germline ends. The CDR3 loop spans 15 amino acids. Per the germline V gene, CDR1 is SEHNR and CDR2 is FQNEAQ (reference sequence).

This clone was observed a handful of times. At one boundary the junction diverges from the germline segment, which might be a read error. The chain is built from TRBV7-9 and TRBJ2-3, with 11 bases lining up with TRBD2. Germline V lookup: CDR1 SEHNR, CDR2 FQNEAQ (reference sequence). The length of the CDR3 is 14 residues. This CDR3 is CASSIAGGTDTQYF. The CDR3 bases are TGTGCCAGCAGCATAGCGGGGGGGACAGATACGCAGTATTTT.

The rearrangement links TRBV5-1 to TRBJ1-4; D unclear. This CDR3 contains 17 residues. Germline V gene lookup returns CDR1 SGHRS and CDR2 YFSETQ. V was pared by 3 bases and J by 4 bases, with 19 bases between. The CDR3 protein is CASSSPREDWNNEKLFF. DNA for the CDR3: TGCGCCAGCAGCTCCCCCCGTGAAGACTGGAATAATGAAAAACTGTTTTTT.

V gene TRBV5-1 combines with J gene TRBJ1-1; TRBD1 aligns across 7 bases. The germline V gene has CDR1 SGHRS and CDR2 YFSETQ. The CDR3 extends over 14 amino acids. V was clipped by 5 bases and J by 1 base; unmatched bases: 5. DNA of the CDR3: TGCGCCAGCAGACAGCGGACAGGGAACACTGAAGCTTTCTTT. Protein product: CASRQRTGNTEAFF.

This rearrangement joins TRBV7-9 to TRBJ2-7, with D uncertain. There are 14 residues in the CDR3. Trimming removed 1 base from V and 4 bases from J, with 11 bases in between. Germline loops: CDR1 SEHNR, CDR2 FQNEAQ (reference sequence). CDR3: CASSLGHRNYEQYF. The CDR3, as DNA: TGTGCCAGCAGCTTAGGCCACCGTAATTACGAGCAGTACTTC.